Below, 18 T cell receptor beta chains from the same sample are listed, as sequenced in a study of breast tumors, draining lymph nodes, adjacent tissues. Each CDR3 protein is one row after TCRdb ran MiXCR on the multiplex PCR reads. The profile shows about 15,000 distinct CDR3 sequences, roughly 55% of them singletons. The source material was tumor-adjacent breast tissue. These receptors came from a female donor with breast cancer. Some clones in this sample may be carry-over from other donors' samples.

The chain uses TRBV20-1 and TRBJ2-3; no firm D call. Germline-derived CDR1 and CDR2 are DFQATT and SNEGSKA (reference sequence). CDR3 length: 10 residues. V lost 0 bases and J 7 bases, leaving 2 bases between the germline ends. This chain's CDR3 is CSARDYTQYF. CDR3 bases: TGCAGTGCTAGAGACTATACGCAGTATTTT.

This clonotype was recorded once. The CDR3 is CSARVSSSSSGQYF. CDR3 in DNA: TGCAGTGCTAGAGTGTCTTCAAGCTCCTCCGGACAGTACTTC. The V gene is TRBV20-1, the J gene TRBJ2-7; no firm D call. CDR1 DFQATT and CDR2 SNEGSKA come from the germline V gene (reference sequence). Trimming stripped 1 base from V and 10 bases from J, with 20 bases between. CDR3 length: 14 amino acids.

Concerning this clonotype itself: The limits of the CDR3 on the DNA are not certain, so only TCRdb's listed CDR3 is given. This chain joins TRBV7-9 and TRBJ2-7; the table names TRBD1, a call not compared with the DNA. Including both end residues, the CDR3 is 21 amino acids long. Germline CDR1 and CDR2: SEHNR and FQNEAQ (reference sequence). CDR3 region: CASSFYICSASSRGLPYEQYF.

Turning to this clonotype: This sequence may be a read error, since a much larger clone differs from it by one base. The chain has TRBV5-1 and TRBJ1-1; 8 bases are shared with TRBD1. The CDR3 length is 13 residues. From germline, CDR1 is SGHRS and CDR2 YFSETQ. The CDR3 DNA reads TGCGCCAACAGCTTGGGACAGGTCACTGAAGCTTTCTTT. It yields the protein CANSLGQVTEAFF.

CDR3 sequence: CASSLQRGGRLTQHF. The CDR3 region has the DNA TGTGCCAGCAGCTTGCAGCGGGGGGGGCGATTGACCCAGCATTTT. The chain employs TRBV7-8 and TRBJ1-5; maybe TRBD1 (6 bases). Trimming removed 3 bases at V and 11 bases at J, with 20 bases between. In germline, CDR1 is SGHVS, CDR2 FQNEAQ. The CDR3 consists of 15 residues.

This clonotype was detected once. V gene TRBV7-6 combines with J gene TRBJ2-3; TRBD1 aligns across 12 bases. This CDR3 has 16 amino acids. V trimming: 3 bases; J trimming: 2 bases; junction bases outside the gene matches: 3. Germline CDR1 SGHVS, CDR2 FNYEAQ. CDR3 in DNA: TGTGCCAGCAGCTTGGGGACAGGGGGCCTCACAGATACGCAGTATTTT. Protein product: CASSLGTGGLTDTQYF. Full variable domain (outside the CDR3, taken from reference TRBV7-6 and TRBJ2-3): GAGVSQSPRYKVTKRGQDVALRCDPISGHVSLYWYRQALGQGPEFLTYFNYEAQQDKSGLPNDRFSAERPEGSISTLTIQRTEQRDSAMYRCASSLGTGGLTDTQYFGPGTRLTVL.

This clonotype is labeled medium-sized. The chain employs TRBV4-1 and TRBJ1-5; D not resolved. The CDR3 runs 16 residues. The V gene lost 2 bases and the J gene lost 0 bases, with 11 bases spanning the gap. The V gene's germline CDR1 is MGHRA and CDR2 YSYEKL. In DNA form, the CDR3 reads TGCGCCAGCAGCCAATCAGGTGGGCATAGCAATCAGCCCCAGCATTTT. The encoded protein is CASSQSGGHSNQPQHF.

About this clonotype itself: A read error may explain this, as a much larger clone is one base away. The gene calls are TRBV13 and TRBJ1-1; no firm D call. There are 18 residues in the CDR3. V was pared by 2 bases and J by 4 bases, with 23 bases between. The germline CDR1 and CDR2 sequences are PRHDT and FYEKMQ (reference sequence). The CDR3 region has the DNA TGTGCCAGCAGCTTACGCATGAGCCTTTGGGCGGGAAGCACTGAAGCTTTCTTT. Its translation is CASSLRMSLWAGSTEAFF.

This clonotype was observed at least ten times. V usage is TRBV6-6 and J usage is TRBJ2-2; D gene unclear. This CDR3 is 12 amino acids long. Germline assignment: CDR1 MNHNY and CDR2 SVGAGI (reference sequence). Trimming stripped 6 bases from V and 7 bases from J, with 9 bases between. DNA of the CDR3: TGTGCCAGCAGCTACCAAAGCGGGGAGCTGTTTTTT. Translated: CASSYQSGELFF.

At least ten counts were recorded for this clonotype. This chain uses TRBV5-1 with TRBJ2-5, with 14 bases lining up with TRBD2. Trimming removed 4 bases from V and 1 base from J; junction bases left unmatched: 3. The CDR3 loop spans 16 amino acids. The germline V gene has CDR1 SGHRS and CDR2 YFSETQ. Written as DNA, the CDR3 is TGCGCCAGCAGCCTCGGGACTAGCGGGAGCCAAGAGACCCAGTACTTC. This codes for CASSLGTSGSQETQYF. Full variable domain (remainder filled in from reference TRBV5-1 and TRBJ2-5): KAGVTQTPRYLIKTRGQQVTLSCSPISGHRSVSWYQQTPGQGLQFLFEYFSETQRNKGNFPGRFSGRQFSNSRSEMNVSTLELGDSALYLCASSLGTSGSQETQYFGPGTRLLVL.

This clonotype was observed a few times. This chain uses TRBV7-6 with TRBJ2-3; 9 bases line up with TRBD2. The CDR3 consists of 16 residues. Per the germline V gene, CDR1 is SGHVS and CDR2 is FNYEAQ. V trimming: 1 base; J trimming: 3 bases; junction bases outside the gene matches: 5. The CDR3: CASSLGLAGPTDTQYF. DNA for the CDR3: TGTGCCAGCAGCTTAGGGCTAGCGGGACCAACAGATACGCAGTATTTT.

The rearrangement uses TRBV20-1 and TRBJ1-2, with a possible D match to TRBD1 (5 bases). CDR3 length: 15 residues. CDR1 and CDR2 from the germline V gene are DFQATT and SNEGSKA (reference sequence). V was pared by 3 bases and J by 0 bases, with 14 bases between. The CDR3 region has the DNA TGCAGTGCTAGTACCCCAGGGTCCTCTAACTATGGCTACACCTTC. It translates to CSASTPGSSNYGYTF.

V usage is TRBV7-6 and J usage is TRBJ2-1; 10 nucleotides match TRBD2. There are 14 residues in the CDR3. Germline CDR1 is SGHVS and CDR2 is FNYEAQ. V was pared by 5 bases and J by 7 bases, with 5 bases of the junction left unmatched. This CDR3 reads CASSLSGGVNEQFF. CDR3 bases: TGTGCCAGCAGCCTAAGCGGGGGGGTTAATGAGCAGTTCTTC.

This clonotype was counted ten times or more. The chain links TRBV11-2 to TRBJ2-1; TRBD1 might be the D (5 bases). The V gene lost 6 bases and the J gene lost 9 bases, with 15 bases spanning the gap. The CDR3 is made up of 13 amino acids. Germline V gene lookup returns CDR1 SGHAT and CDR2 FQNNGV. CDR3 region: CASSPQGRTEQFF. In nucleotides, the CDR3 is TGTGCCAGCAGTCCCCAGGGAAGAACTGAGCAGTTCTTC.

The chain is built from TRBV7-9 and TRBJ2-3; 11 bases match TRBD2. Germline V gives CDR1 SEHNR, CDR2 FQNEAQ (reference sequence). The CDR3 runs 16 residues. Unmatched junction bases numbered 7, after V lost 4 bases and J lost 4 bases. CDR3 bases: TGTGCCAGCAGCTCCGCCGGGACTAGCGGCCCAGATACGCAGTATTTT. It translates to CASSSAGTSGPDTQYF. The full variable domain, in which reference TRBV7-9 and TRBJ2-3 provide the parts outside the CDR3, is DTGVSQNPRHKITKRGQNVTFRCDPISEHNRLYWYRQTLGQGPEFLTYFQNEAQLEKSRLLSDRFSAERPKGSFSTLEIQRTEQGDSAMYLCASSSAGTSGPDTQYFGPGTRLTVL.

This clonotype was seen repeatedly, ten times or more. This rearrangement joins TRBV10-2 to TRBJ2-1, with 9 positions matching TRBD2. The CDR3 runs 15 residues. The germline CDR1 and CDR2 sequences are WSHSY and SAAADI. V lost 4 bases and J lost 7; bases outside the gene matches: 8. This CDR3 is CASSGSGLADNEQFF. CDR3 sequence (DNA): TGCGCCAGCAGTGGGTCGGGACTAGCCGATAATGAGCAGTTCTTC.

This sequence joins TRBV6-2 or TRBV6-3 and TRBJ2-2; D is undetermined. CDR3 size: 12 residues. Germline lookup yields CDR1 MNHEY and CDR2 SVGEGT. Between the trimmed V and J ends, which lost 5 bases and 4 bases, there was a span of 5 bases. CDR3 residues: CASSLSTGELFF. CDR3 sequence (DNA): TGTGCCAGCAGTCTCTCCACCGGGGAGCTGTTTTTT.

This clonotype was seen at least ten times. This sequence joins TRBV28 and TRBJ2-5; 8 nucleotides line up with TRBD2. The CDR3 runs 15 residues. Unmatched junction bases numbered 9, after V lost 6 bases and J lost 3 bases. Germline CDR1 MDHEN, CDR2 SYDVKM. CDR3 coding DNA: TGTGCCAGCAGACTTCCGGGGGGGACGGAAGAGACCCAGTACTTC. This encodes CASRLPGGTEETQYF.